This TCR beta chain emerged from a study of blood T cell repertoires in COVID-19. The data were produced by immunoSEQ multiplex PCR, yet TCRdb's version contains in-frame clones alone and is incomplete. The table includes about 14,000 clones, roughly 84% detected once. This clonotype was obtained from a man aged 50 to 59 with active COVID-19. The material sequenced was peripheral blood.

The CDR3 sequence: CASSFTGLAATDTQYF. CDR3 DNA sequence: TGTGCCAGCAGCTTTACCGGACTAGCGGCGACGGATACGCAGTATTTT. V and J are TRBV7-8 and TRBJ2-3; 10 nucleotides align to TRBD2. Germline assignment: CDR1 SGHVS and CDR2 FQNEAQ. The V and J ends lost 3 bases and 6 bases, in that order; junction bases with no gene match: 9. The CDR3 contains 16 residues. The variable domain in full, completed from reference TRBV7-8 and TRBJ2-3, reads GAGVSQSPRYKVAKRGQDVALRCDPISGHVSLFWYQQALGQGPEFLTYFQNEAQLDKSGLPSDRFFAERPEGSVSTLKIQRTQQEDSAVYLCASSFTGLAATDTQYFGPGTRLTVL.